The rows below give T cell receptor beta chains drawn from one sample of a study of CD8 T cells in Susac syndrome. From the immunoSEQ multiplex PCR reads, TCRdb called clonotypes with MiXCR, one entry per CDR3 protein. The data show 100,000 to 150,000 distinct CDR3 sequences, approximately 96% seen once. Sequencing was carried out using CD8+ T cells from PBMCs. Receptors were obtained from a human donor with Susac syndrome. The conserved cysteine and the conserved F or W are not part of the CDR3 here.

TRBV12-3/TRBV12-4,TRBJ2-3,ASRKGAGTDTQY
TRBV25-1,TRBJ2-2,ASSEIGNTGELF
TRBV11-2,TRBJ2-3,ASSPRTSGGLTDTQY
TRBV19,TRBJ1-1,ASMIHGGSTEAF
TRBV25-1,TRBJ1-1,ASSEPGQGNTEAF
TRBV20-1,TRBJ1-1,SARDLRMNTEAF
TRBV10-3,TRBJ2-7,AIMSPQYEQY
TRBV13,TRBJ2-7,ASSPGLAGGPSSYEQY
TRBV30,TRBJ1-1,AWSVTGGAEAF
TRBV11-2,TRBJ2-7,ASSLGTGELYEQY
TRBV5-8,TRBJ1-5,ASSFQGYSNQPQH
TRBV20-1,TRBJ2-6,SARDRSGANVLT
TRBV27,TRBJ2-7,ASRGTSGRWEQY
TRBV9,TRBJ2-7,ASSPTGTSGTYEQY
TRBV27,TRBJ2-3,ASSLGPSYDTQY
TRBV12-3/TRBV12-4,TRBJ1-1,ASSFLGPDTEAF
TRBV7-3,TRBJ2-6,ASSLTGDGANVLT
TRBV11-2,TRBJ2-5,ASSLVTGGASETQY
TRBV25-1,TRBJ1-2,ASSEDLNYGYT
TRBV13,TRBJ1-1,ASSLVLGTKTEAF
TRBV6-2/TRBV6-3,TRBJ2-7,ASSYHSGPSWLATYEQY
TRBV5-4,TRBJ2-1,ASSFGGPSNEQF
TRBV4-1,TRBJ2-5,ASSQANGRGTQY
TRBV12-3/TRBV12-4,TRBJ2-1,ASRYPRGRTYNEQF
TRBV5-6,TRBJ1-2,ASSLDGAYGYT
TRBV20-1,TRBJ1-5,SARWGRDKYQPQH
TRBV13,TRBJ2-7,ASSFTDRDYEQY
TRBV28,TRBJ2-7,ASLRGYVPYEQY
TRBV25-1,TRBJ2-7,ASSDQIHEQY
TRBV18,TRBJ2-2,ASSPPDRVITRELF
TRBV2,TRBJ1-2,ASTPIEGGTGNYGYT
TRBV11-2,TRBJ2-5,ASSLLAGGPEETQY
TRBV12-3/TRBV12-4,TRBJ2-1,ASSSDSYNEQF
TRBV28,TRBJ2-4,ASSHGPRSKNIQY
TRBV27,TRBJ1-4,ASSLSGPTNEKLF
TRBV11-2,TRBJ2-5,ASSSNGRTWETQY